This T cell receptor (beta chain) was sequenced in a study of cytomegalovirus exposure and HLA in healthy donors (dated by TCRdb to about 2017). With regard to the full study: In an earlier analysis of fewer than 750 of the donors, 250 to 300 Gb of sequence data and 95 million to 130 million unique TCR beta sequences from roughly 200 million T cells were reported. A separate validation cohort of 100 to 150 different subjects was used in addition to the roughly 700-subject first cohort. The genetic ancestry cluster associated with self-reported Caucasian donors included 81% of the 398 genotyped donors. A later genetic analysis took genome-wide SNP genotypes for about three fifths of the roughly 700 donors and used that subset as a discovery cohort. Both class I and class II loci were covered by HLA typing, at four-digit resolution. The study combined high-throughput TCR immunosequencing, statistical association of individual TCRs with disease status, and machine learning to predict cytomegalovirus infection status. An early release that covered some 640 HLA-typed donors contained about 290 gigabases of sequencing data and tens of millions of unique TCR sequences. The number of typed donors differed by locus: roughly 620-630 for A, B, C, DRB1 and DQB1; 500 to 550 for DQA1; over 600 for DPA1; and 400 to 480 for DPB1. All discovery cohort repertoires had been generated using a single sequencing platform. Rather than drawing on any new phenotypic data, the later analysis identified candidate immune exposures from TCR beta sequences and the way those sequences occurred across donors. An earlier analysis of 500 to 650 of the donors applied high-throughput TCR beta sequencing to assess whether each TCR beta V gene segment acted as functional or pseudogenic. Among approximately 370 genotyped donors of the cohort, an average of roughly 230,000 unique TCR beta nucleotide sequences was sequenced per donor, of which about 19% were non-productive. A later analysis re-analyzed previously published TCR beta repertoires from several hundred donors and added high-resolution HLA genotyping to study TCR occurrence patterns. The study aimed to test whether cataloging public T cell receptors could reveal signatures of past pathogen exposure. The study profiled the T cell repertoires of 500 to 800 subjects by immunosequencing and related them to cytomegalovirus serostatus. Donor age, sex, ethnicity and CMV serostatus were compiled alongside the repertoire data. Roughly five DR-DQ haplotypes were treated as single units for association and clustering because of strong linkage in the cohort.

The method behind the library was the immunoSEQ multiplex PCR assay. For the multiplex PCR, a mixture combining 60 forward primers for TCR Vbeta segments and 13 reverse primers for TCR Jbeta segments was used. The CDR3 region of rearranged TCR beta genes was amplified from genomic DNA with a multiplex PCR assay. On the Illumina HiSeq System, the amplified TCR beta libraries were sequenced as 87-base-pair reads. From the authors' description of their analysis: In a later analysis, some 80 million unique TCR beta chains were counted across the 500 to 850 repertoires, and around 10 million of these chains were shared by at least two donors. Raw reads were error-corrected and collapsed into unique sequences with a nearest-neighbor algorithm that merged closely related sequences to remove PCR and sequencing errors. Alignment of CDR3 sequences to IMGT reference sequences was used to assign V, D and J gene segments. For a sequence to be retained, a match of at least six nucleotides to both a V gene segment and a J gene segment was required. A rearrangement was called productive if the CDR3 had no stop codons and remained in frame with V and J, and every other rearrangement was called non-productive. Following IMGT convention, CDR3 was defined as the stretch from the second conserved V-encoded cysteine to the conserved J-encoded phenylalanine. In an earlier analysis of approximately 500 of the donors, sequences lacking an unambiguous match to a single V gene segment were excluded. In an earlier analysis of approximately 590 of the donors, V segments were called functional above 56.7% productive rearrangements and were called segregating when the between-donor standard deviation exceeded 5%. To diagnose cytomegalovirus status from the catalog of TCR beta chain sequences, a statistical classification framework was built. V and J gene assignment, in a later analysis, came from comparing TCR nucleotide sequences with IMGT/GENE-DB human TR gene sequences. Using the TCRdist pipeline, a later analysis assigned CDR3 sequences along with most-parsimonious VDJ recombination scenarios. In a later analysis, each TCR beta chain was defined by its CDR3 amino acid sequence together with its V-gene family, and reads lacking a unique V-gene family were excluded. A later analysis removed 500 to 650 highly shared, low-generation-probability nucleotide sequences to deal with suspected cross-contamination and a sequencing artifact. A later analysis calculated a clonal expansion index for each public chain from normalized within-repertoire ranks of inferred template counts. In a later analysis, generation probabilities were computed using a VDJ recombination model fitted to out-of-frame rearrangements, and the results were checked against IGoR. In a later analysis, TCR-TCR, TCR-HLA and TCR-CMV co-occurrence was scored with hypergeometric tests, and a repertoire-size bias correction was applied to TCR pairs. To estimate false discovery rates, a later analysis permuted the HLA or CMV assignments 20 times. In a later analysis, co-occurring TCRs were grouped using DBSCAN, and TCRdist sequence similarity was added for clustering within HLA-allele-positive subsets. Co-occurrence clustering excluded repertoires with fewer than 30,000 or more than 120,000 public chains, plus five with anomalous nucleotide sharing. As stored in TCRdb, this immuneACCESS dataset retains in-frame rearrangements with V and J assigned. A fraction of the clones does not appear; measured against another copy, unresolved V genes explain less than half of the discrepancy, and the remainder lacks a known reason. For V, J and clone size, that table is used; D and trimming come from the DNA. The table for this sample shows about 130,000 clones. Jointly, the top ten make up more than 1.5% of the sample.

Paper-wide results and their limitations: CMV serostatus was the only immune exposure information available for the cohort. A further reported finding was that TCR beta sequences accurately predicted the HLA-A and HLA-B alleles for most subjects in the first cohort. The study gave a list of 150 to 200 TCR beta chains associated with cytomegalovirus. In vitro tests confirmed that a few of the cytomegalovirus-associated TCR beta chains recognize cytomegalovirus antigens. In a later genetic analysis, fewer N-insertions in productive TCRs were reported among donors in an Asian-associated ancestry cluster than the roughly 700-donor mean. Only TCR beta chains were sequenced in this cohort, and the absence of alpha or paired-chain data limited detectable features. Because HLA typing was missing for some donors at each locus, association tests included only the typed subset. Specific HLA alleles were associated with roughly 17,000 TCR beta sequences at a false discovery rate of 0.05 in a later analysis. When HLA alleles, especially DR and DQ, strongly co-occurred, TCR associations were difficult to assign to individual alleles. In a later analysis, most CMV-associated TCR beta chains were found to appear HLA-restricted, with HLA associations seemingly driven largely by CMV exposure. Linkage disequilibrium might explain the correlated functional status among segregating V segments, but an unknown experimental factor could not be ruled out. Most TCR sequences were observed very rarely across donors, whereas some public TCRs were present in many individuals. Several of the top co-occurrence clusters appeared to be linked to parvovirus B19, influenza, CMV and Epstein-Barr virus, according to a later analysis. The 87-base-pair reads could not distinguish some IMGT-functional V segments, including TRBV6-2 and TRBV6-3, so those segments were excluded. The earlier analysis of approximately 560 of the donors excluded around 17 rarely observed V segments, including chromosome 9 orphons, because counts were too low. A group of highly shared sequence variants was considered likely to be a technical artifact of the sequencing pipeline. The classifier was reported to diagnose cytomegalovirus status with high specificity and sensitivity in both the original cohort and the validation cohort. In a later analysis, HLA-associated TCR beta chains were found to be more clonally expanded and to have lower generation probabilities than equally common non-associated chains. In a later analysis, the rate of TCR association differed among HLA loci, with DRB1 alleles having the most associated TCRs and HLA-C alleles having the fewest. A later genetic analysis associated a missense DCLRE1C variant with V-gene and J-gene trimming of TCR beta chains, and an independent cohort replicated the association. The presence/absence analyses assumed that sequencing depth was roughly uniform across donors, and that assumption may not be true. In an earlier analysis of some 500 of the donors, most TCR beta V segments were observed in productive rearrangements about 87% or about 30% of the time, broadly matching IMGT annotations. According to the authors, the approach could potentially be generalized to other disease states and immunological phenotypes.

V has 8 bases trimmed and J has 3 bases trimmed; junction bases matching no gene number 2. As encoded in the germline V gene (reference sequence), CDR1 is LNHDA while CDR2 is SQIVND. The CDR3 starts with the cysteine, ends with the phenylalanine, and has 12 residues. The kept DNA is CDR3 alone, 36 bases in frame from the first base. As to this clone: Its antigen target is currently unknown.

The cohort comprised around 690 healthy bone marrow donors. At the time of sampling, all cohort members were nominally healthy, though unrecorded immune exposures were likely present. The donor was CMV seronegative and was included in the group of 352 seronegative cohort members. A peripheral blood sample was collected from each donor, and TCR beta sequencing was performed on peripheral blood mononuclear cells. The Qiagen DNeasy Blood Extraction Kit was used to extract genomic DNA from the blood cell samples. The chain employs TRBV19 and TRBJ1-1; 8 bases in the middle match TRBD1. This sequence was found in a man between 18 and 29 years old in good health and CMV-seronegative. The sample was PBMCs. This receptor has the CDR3 CASGDRYTEAFF. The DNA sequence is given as TGTGCCAGTGGGGACAGGTACACTGAAGCTTTCTTT.